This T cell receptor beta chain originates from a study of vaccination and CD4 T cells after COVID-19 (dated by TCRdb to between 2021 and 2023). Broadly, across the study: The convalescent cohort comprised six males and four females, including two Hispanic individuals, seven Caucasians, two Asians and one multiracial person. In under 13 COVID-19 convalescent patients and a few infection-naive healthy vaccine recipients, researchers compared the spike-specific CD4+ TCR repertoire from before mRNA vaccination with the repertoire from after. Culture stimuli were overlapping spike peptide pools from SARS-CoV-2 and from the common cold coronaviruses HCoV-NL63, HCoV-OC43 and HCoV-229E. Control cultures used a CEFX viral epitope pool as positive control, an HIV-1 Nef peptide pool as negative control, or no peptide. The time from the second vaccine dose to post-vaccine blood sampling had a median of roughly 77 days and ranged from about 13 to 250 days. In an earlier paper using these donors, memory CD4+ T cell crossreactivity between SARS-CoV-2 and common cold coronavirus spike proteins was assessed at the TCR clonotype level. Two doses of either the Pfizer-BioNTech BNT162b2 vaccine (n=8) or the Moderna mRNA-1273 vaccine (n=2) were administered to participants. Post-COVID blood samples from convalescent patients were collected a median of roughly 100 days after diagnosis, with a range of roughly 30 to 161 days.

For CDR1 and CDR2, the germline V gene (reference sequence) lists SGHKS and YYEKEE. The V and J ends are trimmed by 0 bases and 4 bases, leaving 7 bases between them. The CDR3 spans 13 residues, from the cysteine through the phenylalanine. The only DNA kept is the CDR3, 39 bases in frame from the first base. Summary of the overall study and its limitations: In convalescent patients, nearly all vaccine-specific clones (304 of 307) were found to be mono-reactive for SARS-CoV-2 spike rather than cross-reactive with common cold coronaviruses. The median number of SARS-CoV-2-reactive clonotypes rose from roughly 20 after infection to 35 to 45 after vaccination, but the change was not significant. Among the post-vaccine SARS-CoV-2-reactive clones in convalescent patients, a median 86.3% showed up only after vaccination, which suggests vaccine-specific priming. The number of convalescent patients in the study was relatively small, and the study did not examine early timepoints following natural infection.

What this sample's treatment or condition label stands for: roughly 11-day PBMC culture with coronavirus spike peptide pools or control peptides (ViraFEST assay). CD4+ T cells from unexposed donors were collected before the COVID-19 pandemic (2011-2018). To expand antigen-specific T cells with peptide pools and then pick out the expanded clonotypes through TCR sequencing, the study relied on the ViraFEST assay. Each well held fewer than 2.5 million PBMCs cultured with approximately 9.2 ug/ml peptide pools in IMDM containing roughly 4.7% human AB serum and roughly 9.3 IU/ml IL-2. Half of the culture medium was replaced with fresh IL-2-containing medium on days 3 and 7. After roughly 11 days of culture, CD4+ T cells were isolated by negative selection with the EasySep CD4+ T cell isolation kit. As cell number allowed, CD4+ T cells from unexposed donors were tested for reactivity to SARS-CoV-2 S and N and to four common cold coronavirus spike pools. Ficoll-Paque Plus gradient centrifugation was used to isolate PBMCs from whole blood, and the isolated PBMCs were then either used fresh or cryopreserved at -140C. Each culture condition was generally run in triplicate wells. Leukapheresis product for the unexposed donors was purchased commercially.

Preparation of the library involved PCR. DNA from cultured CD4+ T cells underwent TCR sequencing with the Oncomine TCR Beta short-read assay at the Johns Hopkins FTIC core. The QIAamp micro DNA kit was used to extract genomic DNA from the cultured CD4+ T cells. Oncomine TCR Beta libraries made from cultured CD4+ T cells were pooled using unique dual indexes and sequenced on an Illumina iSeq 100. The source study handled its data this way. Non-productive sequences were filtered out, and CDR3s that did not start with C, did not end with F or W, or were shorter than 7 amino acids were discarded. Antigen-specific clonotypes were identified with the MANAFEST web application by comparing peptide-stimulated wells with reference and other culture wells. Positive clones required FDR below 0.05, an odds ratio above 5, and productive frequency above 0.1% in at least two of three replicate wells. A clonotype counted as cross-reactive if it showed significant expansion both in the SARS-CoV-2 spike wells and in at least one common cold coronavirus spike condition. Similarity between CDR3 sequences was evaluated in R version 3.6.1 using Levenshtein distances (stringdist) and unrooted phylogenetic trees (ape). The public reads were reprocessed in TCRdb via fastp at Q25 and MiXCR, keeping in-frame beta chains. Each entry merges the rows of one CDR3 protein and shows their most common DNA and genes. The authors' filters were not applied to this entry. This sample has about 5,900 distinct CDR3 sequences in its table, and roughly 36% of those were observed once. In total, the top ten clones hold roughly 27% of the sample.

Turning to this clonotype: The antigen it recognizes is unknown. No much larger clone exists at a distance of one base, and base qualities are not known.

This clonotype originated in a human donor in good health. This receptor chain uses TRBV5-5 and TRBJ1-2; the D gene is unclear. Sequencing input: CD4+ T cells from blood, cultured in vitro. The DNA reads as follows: TGTGCCAGCAGCTTGGAGCGGCTCTATGGCTACACCTTC. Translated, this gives CASSLERLYGYTF.